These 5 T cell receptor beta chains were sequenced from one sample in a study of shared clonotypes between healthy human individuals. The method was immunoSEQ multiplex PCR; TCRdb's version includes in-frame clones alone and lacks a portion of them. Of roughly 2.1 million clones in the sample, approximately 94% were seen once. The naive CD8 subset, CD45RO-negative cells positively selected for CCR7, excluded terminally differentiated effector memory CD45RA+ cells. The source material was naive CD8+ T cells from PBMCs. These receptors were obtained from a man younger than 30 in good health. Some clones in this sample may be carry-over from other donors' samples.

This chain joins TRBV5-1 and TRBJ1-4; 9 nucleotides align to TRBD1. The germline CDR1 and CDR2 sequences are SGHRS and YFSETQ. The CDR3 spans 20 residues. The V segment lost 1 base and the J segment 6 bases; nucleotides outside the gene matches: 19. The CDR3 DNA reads TGCGCCAGCAGCTTGAACACCCCGGGACAGGGTCTAATGGAGGATGAAAAACTGTTTTTT. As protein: CASSLNTPGQGLMEDEKLFF.

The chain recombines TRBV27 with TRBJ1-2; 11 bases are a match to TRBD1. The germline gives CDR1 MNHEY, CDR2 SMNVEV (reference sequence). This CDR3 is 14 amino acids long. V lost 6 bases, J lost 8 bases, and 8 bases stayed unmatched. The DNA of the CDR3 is TGTGCCAGCAGCTGGACAGGGGGCGCAGGGGGCTACACCTTC. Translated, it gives CASSWTGGAGGYTF.

The CDR3 protein is CASSLRGRFSGNIQYF. For the CDR3, the DNA is TGTGCCAGCAGTCTCAGGGGGCGGTTTTCGGGAAACATTCAGTACTTC. V is TRBV28 and J is TRBJ2-4, with TRBD1 matching 8 bases. Germline CDR1 MDHEN, CDR2 SYDVKM. V lost 5 bases and J lost 6; bases outside the gene matches: 12. This CDR3 spans 16 amino acids.

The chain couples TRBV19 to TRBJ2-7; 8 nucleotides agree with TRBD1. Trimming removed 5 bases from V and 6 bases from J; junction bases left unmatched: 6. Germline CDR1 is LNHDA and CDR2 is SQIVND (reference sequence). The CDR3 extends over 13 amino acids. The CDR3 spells CASSWQGAGEQYF. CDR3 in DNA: TGTGCCAGTAGTTGGCAGGGGGCAGGCGAGCAGTACTTC.

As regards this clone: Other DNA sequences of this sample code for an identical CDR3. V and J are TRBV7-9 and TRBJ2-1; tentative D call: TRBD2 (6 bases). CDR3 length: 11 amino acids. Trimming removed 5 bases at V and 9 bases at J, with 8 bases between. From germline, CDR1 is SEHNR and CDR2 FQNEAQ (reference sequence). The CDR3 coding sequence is TGTGCCAGCAGCCTGGGGGGTGAGCAGTTCTTC. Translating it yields CASSLGGEQFF.